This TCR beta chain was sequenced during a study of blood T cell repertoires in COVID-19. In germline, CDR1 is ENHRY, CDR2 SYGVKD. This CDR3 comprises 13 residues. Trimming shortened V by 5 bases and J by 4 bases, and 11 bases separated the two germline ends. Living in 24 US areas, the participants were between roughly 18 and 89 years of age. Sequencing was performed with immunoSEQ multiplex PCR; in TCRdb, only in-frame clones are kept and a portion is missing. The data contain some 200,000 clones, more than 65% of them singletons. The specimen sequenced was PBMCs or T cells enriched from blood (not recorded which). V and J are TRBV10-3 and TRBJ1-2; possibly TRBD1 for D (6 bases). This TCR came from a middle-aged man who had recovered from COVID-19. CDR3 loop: CAISTGQFYGYTF. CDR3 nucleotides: TGTGCCATCAGTACCGGACAGTTCTATGGCTACACCTTC.